This TCR beta chain was sequenced during a study of cytomegalovirus exposure and HLA in healthy donors. Study-level results: One variant, a missense change in DCLRE1C, was linked in a later analysis to TCR beta V- and J-gene trimming. As a later analysis revealed, the rate of TCR association differed by HLA locus, with DRB1 most and HLA-C fewest. An analysis done earlier found most TCR beta V segments productive about 87% or about 30% of the time. High specificity and sensitivity for cytomegalovirus status were reported for the classifier.

V lost 1 base and J 4 bases, leaving 7 bases between the germline ends. Germline-derived CDR1 and CDR2 are MGHRA and YSYEKL. This CDR3 region has 14 residues. In the PCR, 60 Vbeta and 13 Jbeta primers were used. Sequenced by immunoSEQ multiplex PCR; TCRdb stores in-frame clones only, minus some. Its clone listing holds 75,000 to 90,000 clones. Concerning this clone itself: Its antigen is not known.

The TCR originated in a woman aged 55 to 70 in good health and CMV-seronegative. The chain links TRBV4-1 to TRBJ1-4; a weak D match, TRBD1 (6 bases). Sequencing input: PBMCs. CDR3 amino acids: CASSQAQGNEKLFF. The DNA for the CDR3 is TGCGCCAGCAGCCAAGCACAGGGTAATGAAAAACTGTTTTTT.